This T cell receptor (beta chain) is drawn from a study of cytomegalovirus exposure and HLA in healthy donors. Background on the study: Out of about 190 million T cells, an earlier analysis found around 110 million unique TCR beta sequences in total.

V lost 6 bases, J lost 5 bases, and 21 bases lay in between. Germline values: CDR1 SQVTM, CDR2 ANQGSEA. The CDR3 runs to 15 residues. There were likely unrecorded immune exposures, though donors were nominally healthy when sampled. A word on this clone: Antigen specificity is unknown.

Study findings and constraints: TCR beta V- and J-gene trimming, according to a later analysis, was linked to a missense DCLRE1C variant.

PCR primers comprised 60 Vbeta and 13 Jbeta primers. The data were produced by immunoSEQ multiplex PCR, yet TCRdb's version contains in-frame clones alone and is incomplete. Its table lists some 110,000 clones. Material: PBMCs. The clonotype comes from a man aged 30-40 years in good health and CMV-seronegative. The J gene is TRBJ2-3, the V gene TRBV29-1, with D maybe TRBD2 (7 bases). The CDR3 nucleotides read TGCAGCGTCTCACGAGGAGGGGGGGCGGGAGATACGCAGTATTTT. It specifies CSVSRGGGAGDTQYF.